This TCR beta chain is drawn from a study of T cell clonotyping in hematopoietic cell transplantation. Study outcomes and limitations: Higher Inverse Simpson Index values in graft donor and pretransplant recipient predicted broader posttransplant TCR diversity. Recipient TCR diversity dropped after transplant; expanded clonotypes rose from day 30 to 180.

The data were produced by immunoSEQ multiplex PCR, yet TCRdb's version contains in-frame clones alone and is incomplete. The repertoire holds about 41,000 clones, with about 85% as singletons. Regarding this clone: Its specificity is unknown.

Indicated time point: recipient sample about 28 days before transplant, after cytoreduction. Recipients were bled about 28 days pretransplant and at posttransplant days 30, 100, 180. V lost 4 bases and J 3 bases, leaving 21 bases between the germline ends. There are 17 residues in the CDR3. The germline V gene encodes CDR1 LGHNA and CDR2 YSLEER. The source of this sequence is a man aged 55 to 69 with acute myeloid leukemia. Some clones in this sample may be carry-over from other donors' samples. The sample was peripheral blood mononuclear cells, taken before stem cell transplant. The V call is TRBV4-3, the J call TRBJ1-1; TRBD1 is a possible D gene (6 bases). The CDR3, as DNA: TGCGCCAGCAGCCCGAGTCCCGGGGGGGCGGGGGACACTGAAGCTTTCTTT. Translating gives CASSPSPGGAGDTEAFF.